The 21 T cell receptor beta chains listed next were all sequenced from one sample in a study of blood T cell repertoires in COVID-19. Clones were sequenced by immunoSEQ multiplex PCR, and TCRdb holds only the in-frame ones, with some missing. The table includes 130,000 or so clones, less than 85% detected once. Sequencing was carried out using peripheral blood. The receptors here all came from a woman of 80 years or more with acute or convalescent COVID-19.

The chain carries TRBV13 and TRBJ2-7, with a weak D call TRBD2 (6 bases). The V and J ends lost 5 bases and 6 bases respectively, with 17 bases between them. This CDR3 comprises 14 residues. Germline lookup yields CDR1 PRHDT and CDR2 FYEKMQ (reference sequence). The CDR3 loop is CASSRSWRAGEQYF. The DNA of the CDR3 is TGTGCCAGCAGCCGCTCCTGGAGGGCCGGCGAGCAGTACTTC.

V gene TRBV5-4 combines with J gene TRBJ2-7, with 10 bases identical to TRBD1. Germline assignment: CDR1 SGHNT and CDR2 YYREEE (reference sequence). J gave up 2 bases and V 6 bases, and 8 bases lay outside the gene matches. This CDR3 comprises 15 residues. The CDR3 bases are TGTGCCAGCACCCTTTCAGGGACAGGGGCCTACGAGCAGTACTTC. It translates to CASTLSGTGAYEQYF. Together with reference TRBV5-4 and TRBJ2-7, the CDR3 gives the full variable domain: ETGVTQSPTHLIKTRGQQVTLRCSSQSGHNTVSWYQQALGQGPQFIFQYYREEENGRGNFPPRFSGLQFPNYSSELNVNALELDDSALYLCASTLSGTGAYEQYFGPGTRLTVT.

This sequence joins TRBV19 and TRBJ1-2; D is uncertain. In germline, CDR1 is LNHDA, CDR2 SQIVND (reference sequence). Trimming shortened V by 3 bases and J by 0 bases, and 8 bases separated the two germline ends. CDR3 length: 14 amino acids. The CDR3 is CASSIGGSNYGYTF. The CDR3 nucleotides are TGTGCCAGTAGTATCGGAGGATCTAACTATGGCTACACCTTC.

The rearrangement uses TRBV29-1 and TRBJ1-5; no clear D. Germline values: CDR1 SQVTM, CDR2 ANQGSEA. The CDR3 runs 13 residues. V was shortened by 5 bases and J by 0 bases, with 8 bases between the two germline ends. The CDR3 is CSVSLDSNQPQHF. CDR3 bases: TGCAGCGTTTCGCTAGATAGCAATCAGCCCCAGCATTTT.

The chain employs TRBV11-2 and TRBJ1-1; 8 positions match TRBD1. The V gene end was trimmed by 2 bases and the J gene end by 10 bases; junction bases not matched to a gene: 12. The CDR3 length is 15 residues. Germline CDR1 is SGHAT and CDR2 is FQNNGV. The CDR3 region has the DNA TGTGCCAGCAGCTTACCCGGGACAGGAGCCTTCGGAGCTTTCTTT. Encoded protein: CASSLPGTGAFGAFF.

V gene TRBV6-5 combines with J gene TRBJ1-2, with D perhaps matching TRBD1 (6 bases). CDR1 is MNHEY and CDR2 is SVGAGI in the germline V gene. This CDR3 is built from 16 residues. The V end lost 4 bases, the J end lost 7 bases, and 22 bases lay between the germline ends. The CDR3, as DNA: TGTGCCAGCAGTTCCCCCTGGGGAGGGGGACTGGGTGGCTACACCTTC. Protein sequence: CASSSPWGGGLGGYTF.

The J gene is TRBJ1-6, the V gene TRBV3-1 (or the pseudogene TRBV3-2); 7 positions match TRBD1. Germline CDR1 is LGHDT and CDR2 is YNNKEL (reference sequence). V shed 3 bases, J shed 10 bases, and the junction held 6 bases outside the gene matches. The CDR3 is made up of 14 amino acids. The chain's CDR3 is CASSHGTAGSPLHF. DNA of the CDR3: TGTGCCAGCAGCCACGGGACAGCCGGCTCACCCCTCCACTTT.

The CDR3 DNA sequence: TGTGCCAGTAGTATAGAGTCAGGGGACGGAGAGGTGACCCAGTACTTC. Protein product: CASSIESGDGEVTQYF. V is TRBV19 and J is TRBJ2-5, with D possibly being TRBD1 (6 bases). CDR1 and CDR2 from the germline V gene are LNHDA and SQIVND (reference sequence). The V and J ends lost 0 bases and 7 bases respectively, with 18 bases between them. This CDR3 region has 16 residues.

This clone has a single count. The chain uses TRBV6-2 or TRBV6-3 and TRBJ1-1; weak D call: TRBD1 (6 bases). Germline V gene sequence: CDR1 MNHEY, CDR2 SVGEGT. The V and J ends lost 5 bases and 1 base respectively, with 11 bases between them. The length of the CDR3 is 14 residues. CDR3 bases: TGTGCCAGCAGTAAGAGGGGGGGGAACACTGAAGCTTTCTTT. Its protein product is CASSKRGGNTEAFF.

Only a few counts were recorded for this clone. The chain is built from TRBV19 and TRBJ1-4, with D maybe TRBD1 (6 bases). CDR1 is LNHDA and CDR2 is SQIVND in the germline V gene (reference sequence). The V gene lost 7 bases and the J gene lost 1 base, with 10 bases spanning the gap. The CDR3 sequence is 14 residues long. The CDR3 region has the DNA TGTGCCAGTACCCTCAGGGGAACTAATGAAAAACTGTTTTTT. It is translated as CASTLRGTNEKLFF.

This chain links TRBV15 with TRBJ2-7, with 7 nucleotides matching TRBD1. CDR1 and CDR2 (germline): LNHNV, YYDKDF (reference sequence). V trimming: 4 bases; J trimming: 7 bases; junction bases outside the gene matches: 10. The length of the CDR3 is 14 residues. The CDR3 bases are TGTGCCACCAGCATAGCCGACAGGGACGGAGAGCAGTACTTC. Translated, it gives CATSIADRDGEQYF. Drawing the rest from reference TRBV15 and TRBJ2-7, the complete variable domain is DAMVIQNPRYQVTQFGKPVTLSCSQTLNHNVMYWYQQKSSQAPKLLFHYYDKDFNNEADTPDNFQSRRPNTSFCFLDIRSPGLGDTAMYLCATSIADRDGEQYFGPGTRLTVT.

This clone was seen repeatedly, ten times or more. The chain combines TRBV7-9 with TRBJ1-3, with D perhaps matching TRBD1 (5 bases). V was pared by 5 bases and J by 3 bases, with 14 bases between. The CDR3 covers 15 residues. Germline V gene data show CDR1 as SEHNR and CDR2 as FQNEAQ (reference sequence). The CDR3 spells CASSRGEGLGNTIYF. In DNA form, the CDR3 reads TGTGCCAGCAGCCGCGGAGAGGGACTTGGAAACACCATATATTTT.

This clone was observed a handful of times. The CDR3 DNA follows: TGCGCCAGCAGCGACTCAAGAGAGACCCAGTACTTC. Translating gives CASSDSRETQYF. The genes are TRBV5-1 and TRBJ2-5; no clear D. Germline CDR1 reads SGHRS; CDR2 reads YFSETQ. The CDR3 is 12 amino acids. Trimming took off 4 bases at V and 4 bases at J, with 8 bases between the two ends.

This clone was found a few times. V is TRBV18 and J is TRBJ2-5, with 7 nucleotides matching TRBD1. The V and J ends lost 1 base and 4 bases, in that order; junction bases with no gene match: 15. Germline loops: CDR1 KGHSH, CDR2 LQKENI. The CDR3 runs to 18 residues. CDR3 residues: CASSPLPPERRGSETQYF. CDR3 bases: TGTGCCAGCTCACCACTCCCCCCCGAGCGCAGGGGGTCAGAGACCCAGTACTTC.

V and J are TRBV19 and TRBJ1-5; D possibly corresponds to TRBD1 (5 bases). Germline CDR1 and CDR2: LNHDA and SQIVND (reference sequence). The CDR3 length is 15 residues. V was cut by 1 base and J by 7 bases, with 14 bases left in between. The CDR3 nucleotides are TGTGCCAGTAGTATAGTGGAAGGGGCAGGACAGCCCCAGCATTTT. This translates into CASSIVEGAGQPQHF.

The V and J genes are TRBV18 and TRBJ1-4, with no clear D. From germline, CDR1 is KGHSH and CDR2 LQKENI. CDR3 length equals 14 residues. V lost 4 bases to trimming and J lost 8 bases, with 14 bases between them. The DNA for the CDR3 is TGTGCCAGCTCACTACTAGCTCTCGGGGAAAAACTGTTTTTT. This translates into CASSLLALGEKLFF.

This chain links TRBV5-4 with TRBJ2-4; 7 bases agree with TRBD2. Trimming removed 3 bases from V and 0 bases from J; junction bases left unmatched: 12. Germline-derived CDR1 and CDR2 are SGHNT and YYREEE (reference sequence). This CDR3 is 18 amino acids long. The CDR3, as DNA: TGTGCCAGCAGCTCTAAAAGCGGGGCCCTCCTAGCCAAAAACATTCAGTACTTC. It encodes CASSSKSGALLAKNIQYF.

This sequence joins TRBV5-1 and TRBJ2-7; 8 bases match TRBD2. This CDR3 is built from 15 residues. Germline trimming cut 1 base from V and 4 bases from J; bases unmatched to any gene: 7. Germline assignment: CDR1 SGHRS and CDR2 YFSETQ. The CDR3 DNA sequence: TGCGCCAGCAGCTTGACCCAGCGGGAGAAGTACGAGCAGTACTTC. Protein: CASSLTQREKYEQYF.

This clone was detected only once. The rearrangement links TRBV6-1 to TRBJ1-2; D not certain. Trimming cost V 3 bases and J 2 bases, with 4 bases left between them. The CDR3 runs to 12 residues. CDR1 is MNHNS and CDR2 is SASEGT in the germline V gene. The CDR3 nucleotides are TGTGCCAGCAGTGACAGAAACTATGGCTACACCTTC. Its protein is CASSDRNYGYTF.

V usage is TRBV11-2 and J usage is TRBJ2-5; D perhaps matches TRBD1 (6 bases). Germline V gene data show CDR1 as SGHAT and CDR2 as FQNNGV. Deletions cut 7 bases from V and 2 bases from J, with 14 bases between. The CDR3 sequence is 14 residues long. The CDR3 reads CASNPMDSQETQYF. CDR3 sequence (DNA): TGTGCCAGCAATCCCATGGACAGTCAAGAGACCCAGTACTTC.

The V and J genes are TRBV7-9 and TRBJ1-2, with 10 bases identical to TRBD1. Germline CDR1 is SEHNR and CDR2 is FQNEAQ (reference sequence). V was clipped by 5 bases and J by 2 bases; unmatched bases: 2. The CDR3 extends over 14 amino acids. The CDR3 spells CASSTDRGNYGYTF. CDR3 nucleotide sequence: TGTGCCAGCAGCACGGACAGGGGGAACTATGGCTACACCTTC.